A single sample gave rise to the 8 T cell receptor beta chains below, sequenced in a study of Graves' ophthalmopathy and Graves' hyperthyroidism (dated by TCRdb to the late 2010s). The data were produced on an Illumina HiSeq 2000. For repertoire sequencing, TCR beta CDR3 regions were amplified from RNA transcripts. HTBI primers and the Qiagen OneStep RT-PCR kit were used in a first-round RT-PCR, which was followed by a second-round multiplex PCR, size selection and purification. The public reads were reanalyzed by TCRdb: fastp trimming at Q25, MiXCR alignment, in-frame beta chains only. All rows with the same CDR3 protein become a single entry with the most common DNA and genes. Recorded for this sample are approximately 460,000 distinct CDR3 sequences; 13% to 15% of them occurred a single time. Over 7.5% of the sample goes to the ten largest clones. Sequenced: blood. These receptors came from a woman younger than 45 with Graves' ophthalmopathy. Donor details come from another sample of the same person, matched by shared clones.

Concerning this clonotype: Because it lacks the conserved phenylalanine or tryptophan at the end, this CDR3 is likely a read error. The chain couples TRBV7-2 to TRBJ2-5; 14 nucleotides agree with TRBD2. Germline CDR1 reads SGHTA; CDR2 reads FQGNSA. J lost 3 bases, V lost 0 bases, and 12 bases had no gene match. CDR3 length: 20 amino acids. CDR3 sequence (DNA): TGTGCCAGCAGCTTAGCCCCGCCGGGACTAGCGGGGGTTGTCAAAGAGACCCAGTACCTC. Residues: CASSLAPPGLAGVVKETQYL.

This clonotype was counted only a few times. This may arise from a read error, as a much more abundant clone is one base away. The chain is built from TRBV11-2 and TRBJ2-2; tentatively, D is TRBD2 (6 bases). This CDR3 is 13 amino acids long. Germline CDR1 is SGHAT and CDR2 is FQNNGV. For the CDR3, the DNA is TGTGCCAGCAGCCCCAGGAGCGGCGGGGAGCTGTGTTTT. It specifies CASSPRSGGELCF.

The CDR3 loop is CASSESDSNQPQHF. CDR3 bases: TGTGCCAGTAGCGAATCAGACAGCAATCAGCCCCAGCATTTT. V and J are TRBV19 and TRBJ1-5; no firm D call. CDR3 length equals 14 residues. Looked up from germline, CDR1 is LNHDA and CDR2 is SQIVND (reference sequence). Trimming stripped 6 bases from V and 1 base from J, with 10 bases between.

At least ten counts were recorded for this clonotype. The chain carries TRBV5-1 and TRBJ1-5, with D uncertain. Germline lookup yields CDR1 SGHRS and CDR2 YFSETQ. The CDR3 totals 15 residues. The V gene lost 1 base and the J gene lost 0 bases, with 8 bases spanning the gap. CDR3 nucleotides: TGCGCCAGCAGCTTGTATGGGTATAGCAATCAGCCCCAGCATTTT. This translates into CASSLYGYSNQPQHF. The whole variable domain, remainder taken from reference TRBV5-1 and TRBJ1-5, is KAGVTQTPRYLIKTRGQQVTLSCSPISGHRSVSWYQQTPGQGLQFLFEYFSETQRNKGNFPGRFSGRQFSNSRSEMNVSTLELGDSALYLCASSLYGYSNQPQHFGDGTRLSIL.

This clonotype was recorded many times. The chain carries TRBV20-1 and TRBJ1-1; D is uncertain. Trimming stripped 1 base from V and 3 bases from J, with 15 bases between. The CDR3 loop spans 15 amino acids. The germline V gene has CDR1 DFQATT and CDR2 SNEGSKA (reference sequence). DNA for the CDR3: TGCAGTGCTAGAGTCCTCTCGCTTGTGGACACTGAAGCTTTCTTT. Translating gives CSARVLSLVDTEAFF.

This clonotype was picked up many times. This sequence joins TRBV4-1 and TRBJ1-1; possibly TRBD1 for D (6 bases). Trimming pared 1 base from V and 1 base from J, leaving 10 bases between. Germline V gene data show CDR1 as MGHRA and CDR2 as YSYEKL. This CDR3 region has 15 residues. The CDR3 reads CASSQVRGRNTEAFF. CDR3 nucleotide sequence: TGCGCCAGCAGCCAAGTTCGGGGGCGGAACACTGAAGCTTTCTTT.

Comment on this clonotype: This could be a read error, since a much larger clone is one nucleotide away. This chain connects TRBV10-3 to TRBJ2-5; 13 bases are shared with TRBD2. The CDR3 has 17 residues. Germline V gene sequence: CDR1 ENHRY, CDR2 SYGVKD. The CDR3, as DNA: TGTGCCATCACTGAGTCGTCGGGACTAGCGGGGCAAGAGACCCAGTACTTC. Its protein is CAITESSGLAGQETQYF.

This clonotype was detected ten times or more. This sequence joins TRBV6-5 and TRBJ1-2, with D maybe TRBD1 (6 bases). Germline lookup yields CDR1 MNHEY and CDR2 SVGAGI. V was cut by 6 bases and J by 4 bases, with 9 bases left in between. The CDR3 is made up of 12 amino acids. The DNA of the CDR3 is TGTGCCAGCAGGGGACAAACCTATGGCTACACCTTC. It translates to CASRGQTYGYTF.